These T cell receptor beta chains were read from a single sample in a study of blood T cell repertoires in COVID-19. Measured with immunoSEQ multiplex PCR; TCRdb has only the in-frame clones, and not every one. This sample carries roughly 110,000 clones, approximately 85% of them seen once, and the ten largest clones take 5% to 6%. Sequences were obtained from peripheral blood. The receptors derive from an older woman with COVID-19, enrolled during active disease. CDR3s include the opening cysteine and the closing phenylalanine or tryptophan. The D gene is left open where the match is weak. Clone sizes are given selectively: once, few, many, or a class where the clone is expanded.

>.|TRBD2|TRBJ2-3|16|TRBV7-8
TGTGCCAGCAGCTTCCAGACTAGCGGTAGCACAGATACGCAGTATTTT
CASSFQTSGSTDTQYF
>.|.|TRBJ2-7|12|TRBV28
TGTGCCAGCAGTCAAACTAGGGACGAGCAGTACTTC
CASSQTRDEQYF
>.|TRBD1|TRBJ1-2|17|TRBV5-4
TGTGCCAGCAGCTTGACAGGGGCCGTTAGTCGAGTTTATGGCTACACCTTC
CASSLTGAVSRVYGYTF
>.|.|TRBJ1-3|17|TRBV7-9
TGTGCCAGCAGCTTACGTCTTCACACGATCTCTGGAAACACCATATATTTT
CASSLRLHTISGNTIYF
>.|.|TRBJ1-5|16|TRBV13
TGTGCCAGCAGCTTAGGGGTGGTGGCAGCCCGAGGGCCCCAGCATTTT
CASSLGVVAARGPQHF
>.|.|TRBJ1-6|15|TRBV7-3
TGTGCCAGCAGCTTAAATCCGGGTAATAATTCACCCCTCCACTTT
CASSLNPGNNSPLHF
>.|TRBD2|TRBJ2-1|18|TRBV19
TGTGCCAGTAGTACGGGACTAGCGGGGGGCACCCTGTTAAATGAGCAGTTCTTC
CASSTGLAGGTLLNEQFF
>.|.|TRBJ1-1|14|TRBV5-1
TGCGCCAGCAGCTTGCAGGTGTTGAACACTGAAGCTTTCTTT
CASSLQVLNTEAFF
>.|TRBD1|TRBJ1-1|16|TRBV5-1
TGCGCCAGCAGAGCTACCCCAGGGGGCGCCGACACTGAAGCTTTCTTT
CASRATPGGADTEAFF
>few|.|TRBJ1-5|15|TRBV11-2
TGTGCCAGCAGCTCCCGAGGGGGATATGGTCAGCCCCAGCATTTT
CASSSRGGYGQPQHF
>.|TRBD2|TRBJ2-1|15|TRBV9
TGTGCCAGCAGCGGTATAGCGGGGTCCCAGGGTGAGCAGTTCTTC
CASSGIAGSQGEQFF
>.|.|TRBJ1-3|15|TRBV7-2
TGTGCCAGCAGCTTAGTGTCAATCTCTGGAAACACCATATATTTT
CASSLVSISGNTIYF
>.|TRBD1|TRBJ2-2|14|TRBV2
TGTGCCAGCCGGACAGGGCTGAACACCGGGGAGCTGTTTTTT
CASRTGLNTGELFF
>.|TRBD1|TRBJ1-4|14|TRBV19
TGTGCCAGTAGATACGACAGGGGGCACGAAAAACTGTTTTTT
CASRYDRGHEKLFF
>.|.|TRBJ1-2|14|TRBV27
TGTGCCAGCAGTTTAAAGGGGTTGAGCTATGGCTACACCTTC
CASSLKGLSYGYTF
>.|TRBD1|TRBJ2-1|14|TRBV5-4
TGTGCCAGCAGCTTTGGACAGGACGACAATGAGCAGTTCTTC
CASSFGQDDNEQFF
>.|.|TRBJ2-3|12|TRBV29-1
TGCAGCGTAGCTCCATTCACAGATACGCAGTATTTT
CSVAPFTDTQYF
>.|TRBD1|TRBJ2-7|15|TRBV7-3
TGTGCCAGCAGCCCCGGGACAGGGGGTTCCTACGAGCAGTACTTC
CASSPGTGGSYEQYF
>.|TRBD1|TRBJ2-1|14|TRBV6-4
TGTGCCAGCAGTGACTCGACAGGGGGCAATGAGCAGTTCTTC
CASSDSTGGNEQFF
>.|.|TRBJ1-4|13|TRBV20-1
TGCAGTGCAAGTCAGGGTTACGATGAAAAACTGTTTTTT
CSASQGYDEKLFF
>.|.|TRBJ1-1|13|TRBV12-3/TRBV12-4
TGTGCCAGCAGTTTAACTCCACAGACCGAAGCTTTCTTT
CASSLTPQTEAFF
>few|.|TRBJ2-1|14|TRBV5-4
TGTGCCAGCAGCTTCGACCGGGGTCTTCTTGAGCAGTTCTTC
CASSFDRGLLEQFF